A selection of T cell receptor beta chains follows, all from one sample in a study of CD8 T cells in ankylosing spondylitis. TCRdb reanalysed the 5' RACE reads using MiXCR and keeps one entry per CDR3 protein. The table records under 850,000 distinct CDR3 sequences, about 20% of them present only once. Sample: blood, either unsorted or a sorted T cell fraction (not recorded which). Receptors were obtained from a male donor with ankylosing spondylitis. Each CDR3 is given with its conserved first and last residue. Fields, in order: J gene, clone size, D gene, V gene, CDR3 protein, CDR3 DNA. The D gene is left open where the match is weak. The size entry is marked missing in some rows and otherwise reads once, few, many or a size class.

TRBJ1-6 | - | - | TRBV19 | CASSQSARAYNSPLHF | TGTGCCAGTAGTCAGTCAGCGCGTGCCTATAATTCACCCCTCCACTTT
TRBJ2-1 | few | - | TRBV15 | CATSRDLLGASGYNEQFF | TGTGCCACCAGCAGAGATCTATTGGGGGCTAGCGGATACAATGAGCAGTTCTTC
TRBJ2-6 | few | - | TRBV25-1 | CASSDQGKDVLTF | TGTGCCAGCAGTGACCAGGGCAAGGACGTCCTGACTTTC
TRBJ2-7 | few | TRBD2 | TRBV20-1 | CSAARGLAGVEQYF | TGCAGTGCCGCCAGGGGACTAGCGGGAGTCGAGCAGTACTTC
TRBJ2-3 | many | - | TRBV7-2 | CASSSGLAYTQYF | TGTGCCAGCAGCTCGGGGCTAGCCTATACGCAGTATTTT
TRBJ2-7 | - | TRBD2 | TRBV9 | CASSPRTSGGTYEQYF | TGTGCCAGCAGCCCCCGGACTAGCGGGGGTACCTACGAGCAGTACTTC
TRBJ2-2 | few | TRBD1 | TRBV18 | CASSPLRLGQTNTGELFF | TGTGCCAGCTCACCACTAAGACTGGGACAGACGAACACCGGGGAGCTGTTTTTT
TRBJ2-7 | - | - | TRBV4-1 | CASSQDRTLLVYEQYF | TGCGCCAGCAGCCAAGACCGGACATTATTGGTCTACGAGCAGTACTTC
TRBJ1-5 | few | TRBD1 | TRBV12-3/TRBV12-4 | CASSFALGDRGRQPQHF | TGTGCCAGCAGTTTCGCATTAGGGGACAGGGGAAGGCAGCCCCAGCATTTT
TRBJ2-1 | few | - | TRBV7-9 | CASSLPPGNEQFF | TGTGCCAGCAGCCTTCCCCCAGGGAATGAGCAGTTCTTC
TRBJ1-6 | - | - | TRBV15 | CATSRGRADSPLHF | TGTGCCACCAGCAGGGGACGGGCCGATTCACCCCTCCACTTT
TRBJ1-1 | - | - | TRBV15 | CATSRDGVWDTEAFF | TGTGCCACCAGCAGAGATGGAGTTTGGGACACTGAAGCTTTCTTT
TRBJ1-1 | few | - | TRBV5-1 | CASSPDPLGTEAFF | TGCGCCAGCAGCCCGGACCCCTTAGGGACTGAAGCTTTCTTT
TRBJ2-7 | - | TRBD1 | TRBV29-1 | CSVGRGQGTYEQYF | TGCAGCGTGGGCAGGGGACAGGGGACCTACGAGCAGTACTTC
TRBJ2-1 | few | - | TRBV7-9 | CASSPRLEDNEQFF | TGTGCCAGCAGCCCCAGACTAGAAGACAATGAGCAGTTCTTC